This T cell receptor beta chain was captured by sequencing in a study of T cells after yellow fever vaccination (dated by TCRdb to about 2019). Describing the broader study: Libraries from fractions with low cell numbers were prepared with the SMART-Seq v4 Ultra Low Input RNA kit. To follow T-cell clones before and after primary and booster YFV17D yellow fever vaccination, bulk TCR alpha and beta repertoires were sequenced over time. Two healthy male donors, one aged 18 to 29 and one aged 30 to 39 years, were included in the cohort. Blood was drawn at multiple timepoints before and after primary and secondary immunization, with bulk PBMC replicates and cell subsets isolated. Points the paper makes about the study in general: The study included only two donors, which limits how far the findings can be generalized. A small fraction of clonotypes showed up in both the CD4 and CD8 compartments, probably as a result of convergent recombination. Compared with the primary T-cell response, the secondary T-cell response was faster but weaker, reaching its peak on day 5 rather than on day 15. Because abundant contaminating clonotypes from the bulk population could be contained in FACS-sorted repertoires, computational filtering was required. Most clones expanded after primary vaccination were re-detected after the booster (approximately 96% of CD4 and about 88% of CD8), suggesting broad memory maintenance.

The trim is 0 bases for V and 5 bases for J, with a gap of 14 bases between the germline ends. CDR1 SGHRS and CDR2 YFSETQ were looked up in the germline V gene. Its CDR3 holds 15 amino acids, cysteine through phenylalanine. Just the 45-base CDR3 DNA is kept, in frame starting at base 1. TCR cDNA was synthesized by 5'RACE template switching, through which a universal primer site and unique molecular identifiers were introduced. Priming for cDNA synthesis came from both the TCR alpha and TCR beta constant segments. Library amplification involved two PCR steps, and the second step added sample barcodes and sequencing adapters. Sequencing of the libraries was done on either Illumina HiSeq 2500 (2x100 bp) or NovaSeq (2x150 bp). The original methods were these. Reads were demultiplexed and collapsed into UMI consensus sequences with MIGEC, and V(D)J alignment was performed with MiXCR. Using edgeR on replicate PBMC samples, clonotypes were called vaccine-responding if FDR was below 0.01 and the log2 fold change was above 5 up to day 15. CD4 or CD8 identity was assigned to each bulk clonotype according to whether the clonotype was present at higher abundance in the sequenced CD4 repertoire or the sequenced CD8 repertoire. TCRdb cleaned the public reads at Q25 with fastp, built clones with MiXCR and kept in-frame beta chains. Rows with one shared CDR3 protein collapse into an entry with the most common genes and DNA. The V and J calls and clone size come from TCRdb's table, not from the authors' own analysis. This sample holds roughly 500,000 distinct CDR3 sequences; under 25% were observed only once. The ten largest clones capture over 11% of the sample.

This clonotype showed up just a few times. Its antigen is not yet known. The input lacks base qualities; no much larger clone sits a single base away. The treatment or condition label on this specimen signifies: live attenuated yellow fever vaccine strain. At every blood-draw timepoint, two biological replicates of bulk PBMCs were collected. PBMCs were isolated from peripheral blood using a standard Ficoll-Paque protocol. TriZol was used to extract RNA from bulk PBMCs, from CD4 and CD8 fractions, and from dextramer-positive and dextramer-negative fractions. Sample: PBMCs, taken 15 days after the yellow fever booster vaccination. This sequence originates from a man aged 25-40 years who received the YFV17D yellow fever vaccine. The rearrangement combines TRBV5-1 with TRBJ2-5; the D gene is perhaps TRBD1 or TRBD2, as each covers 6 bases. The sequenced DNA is TGCGCCAGCAGCTTGGGTACAGGGAGGTTTGAGACCCAGTACTTC. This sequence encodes CASSLGTGRFETQYF.